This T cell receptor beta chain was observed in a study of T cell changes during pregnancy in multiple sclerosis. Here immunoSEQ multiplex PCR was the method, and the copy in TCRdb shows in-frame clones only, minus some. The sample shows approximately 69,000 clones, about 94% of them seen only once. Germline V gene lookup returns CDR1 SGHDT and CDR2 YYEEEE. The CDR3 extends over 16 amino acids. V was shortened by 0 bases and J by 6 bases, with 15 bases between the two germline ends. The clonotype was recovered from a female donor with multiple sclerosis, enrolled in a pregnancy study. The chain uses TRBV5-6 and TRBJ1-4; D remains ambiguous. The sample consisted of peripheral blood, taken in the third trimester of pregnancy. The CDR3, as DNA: TGTGCCAGCAGCTTGGATGCGGGGTCGGTGGATGAAAAACTGTTTTTT. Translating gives CASSLDAGSVDEKLFF.